This entry lists 2 T cell receptor beta chains sequenced from one sample in a study of cytomegalovirus exposure and HLA in healthy donors. Primers included in the PCR were 60 Vbeta and 13 Jbeta primers. Measured with immunoSEQ multiplex PCR; TCRdb has only the in-frame clones, and not every one. This table has 110,000 or so clones, 65% to 75% appearing once. Sequencing was done on a sample of PBMCs. Receptors originate from a woman in her 50s in good health and CMV-seropositive.

This clone was detected once. The chain uses TRBV18 and TRBJ1-2; possibly TRBD1 for D (6 bases). CDR1 is KGHSH and CDR2 is LQKENI in the germline V gene. The CDR3 covers 14 residues. V lost 2 bases, J lost 6 bases, and 13 bases lay in between. For the CDR3, the DNA is TGTGCCAGCTCACCAGGACAGAGTTATGATGGCTACACCTTC. It encodes CASSPGQSYDGYTF.

This rearrangement joins TRBV5-6 to TRBJ2-3, with TRBD2 matching 11 bases. This CDR3 comprises 15 residues. Germline CDR1 is SGHDT and CDR2 is YYEEEE. V lost 4 bases to trimming and J lost 0 bases; unmatched junction nucleotides: 1. CDR3 DNA: TGTGCCAGCAGCCGGACTAGCGGGAGCACAGATACGCAGTATTTT. Encoded protein: CASSRTSGSTDTQYF.